This T cell receptor (beta chain) came from a study of T cells after yellow fever vaccination. Overall study findings and caveats: The booster saw the reappearance of most primary-vaccination clones (about 95% CD4, 88% CD8).

Generation of TCR cDNA used 5'RACE template switching (which added a universal primer site and UMIs). One entry per CDR3 protein, called by TCRdb with MiXCR from the 5' RACE reads. The sample has roughly 500,000 distinct CDR3 sequences, 15% to 20% seen once. The CDR3 has 13 amino acids. Deletions cut 5 bases from V and 7 bases from J, with 12 bases between. Germline V gene sequence: CDR1 MNHNS, CDR2 SASEGT. As for this clonotype: What it binds is unknown.

The rearrangement joins TRBV6-1 to TRBJ1-3; D is ambiguous. The sequencing used PBMCs, collected 15 days after the yellow fever booster vaccination. The sequence came from a man aged 25-45 years who received the YFV17D yellow fever vaccine. This CDR3 reads CASSPVSLNTIYF. The DNA for the CDR3 is TGTGCCAGCAGTCCCGTTTCCCTGAACACCATATATTTT.